This T cell receptor beta chain was recovered during a study of early T cells in non-severe SARS-CoV-2 infection. On the study more broadly: With bulk RNA from unsorted whole blood as input, sequencing yielded unpaired chains. Study-level findings and limits: Database matching using VDJdb favored anti-spike CD8 responses, with private and CD4 specificities left missing.

With 2 bases removed from V and 2 bases from J, the gap between germline ends came to 11 bases. The CDR3 has 15 residues. Attached unique molecular identifiers marked individual cDNA molecules. A single record per CDR3 protein comes from TCRdb applying MiXCR to the 5' RACE reads. This sample has roughly 100,000 distinct CDR3 sequences, with roughly 15% found just once. Notes on this clonotype: Its antigen remains unknown.

The chain recombines TRBV12-3 or TRBV12-4 with TRBJ2-3, with a weak D call TRBD1 (5 bases). Sequenced sample: whole blood. The TCR was taken from an adult who was a healthcare worker with PCR-confirmed SARS-CoV-2 infection or an uninfected control (not recorded which). The CDR3 here is CASSLIQGNTDTQYF. DNA of the CDR3: TGTGCCAGCAGTTTAATCCAGGGAAACACAGATACGCAGTATTTT.